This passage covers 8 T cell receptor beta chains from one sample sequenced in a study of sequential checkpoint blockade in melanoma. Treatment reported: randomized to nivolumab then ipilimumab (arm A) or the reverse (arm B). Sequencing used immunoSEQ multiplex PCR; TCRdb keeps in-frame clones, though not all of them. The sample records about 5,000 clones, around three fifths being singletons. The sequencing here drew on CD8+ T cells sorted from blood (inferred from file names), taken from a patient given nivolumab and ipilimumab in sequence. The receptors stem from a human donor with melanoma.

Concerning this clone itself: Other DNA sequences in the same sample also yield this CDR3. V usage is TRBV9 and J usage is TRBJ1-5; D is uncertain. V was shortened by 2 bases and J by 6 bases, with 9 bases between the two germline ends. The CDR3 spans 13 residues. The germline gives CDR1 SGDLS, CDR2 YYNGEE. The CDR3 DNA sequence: TGTGCCAGCAGCGTCGGGGAGGGTCAGCCCCAGCATTTT. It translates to CASSVGEGQPQHF.

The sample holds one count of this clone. The CDR3 loop reads CASSYGQENTEAFF. CDR3 nucleotide sequence: TGTGCCAGCAGTTACGGTCAGGAGAACACTGAAGCTTTCTTT. This chain joins TRBV6-5 and TRBJ1-1, with D uncertain. CDR1 and CDR2 (germline): MNHEY, SVGAGI. This CDR3 is 14 amino acids long. The ends were cut back, 2 bases at V and 1 base at J, with 8 bases in the middle.

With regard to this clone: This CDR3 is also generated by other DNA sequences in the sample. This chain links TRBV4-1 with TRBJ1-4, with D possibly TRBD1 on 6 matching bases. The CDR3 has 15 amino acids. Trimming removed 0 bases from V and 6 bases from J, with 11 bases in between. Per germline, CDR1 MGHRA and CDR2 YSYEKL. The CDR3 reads CASSQDQGPDEKLFF. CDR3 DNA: TGCGCCAGCAGCCAAGACCAGGGGCCGGATGAAAAACTGTTTTTT.

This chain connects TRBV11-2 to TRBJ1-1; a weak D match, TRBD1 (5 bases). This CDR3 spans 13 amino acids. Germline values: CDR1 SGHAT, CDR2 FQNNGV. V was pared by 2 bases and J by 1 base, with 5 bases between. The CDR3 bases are TGTGCCAGCAGCTTACAGGGGAACACTGAAGCTTTCTTT. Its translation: CASSLQGNTEAFF.

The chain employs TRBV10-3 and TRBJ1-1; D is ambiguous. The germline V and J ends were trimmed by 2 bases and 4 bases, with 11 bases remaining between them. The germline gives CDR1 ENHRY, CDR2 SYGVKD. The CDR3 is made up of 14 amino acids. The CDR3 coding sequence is TGTGCCATCAGTGAGAACCGGGAAACCACTGAAGCTTTCTTT. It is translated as CAISENRETTEAFF.

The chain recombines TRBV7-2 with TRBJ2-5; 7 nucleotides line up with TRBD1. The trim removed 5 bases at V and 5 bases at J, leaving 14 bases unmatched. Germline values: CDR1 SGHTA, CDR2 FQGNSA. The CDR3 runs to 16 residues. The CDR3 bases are TGTGCCAGCAGCCCGAACTTAGAGGGGGCAGGTGAGACCCAGTACTTC. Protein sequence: CASSPNLEGAGETQYF.

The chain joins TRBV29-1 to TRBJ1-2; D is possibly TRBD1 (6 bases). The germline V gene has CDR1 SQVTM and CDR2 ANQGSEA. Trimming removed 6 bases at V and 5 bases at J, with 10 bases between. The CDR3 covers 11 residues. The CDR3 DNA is TGCAGCGTCCCTACAGGGTATGGCTACACCTTC. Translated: CSVPTGYGYTF. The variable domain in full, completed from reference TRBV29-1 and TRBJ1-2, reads SAVISQKPSRDICQRGTSLTIQCQVDSQVTMMFWYRQQPGQSLTLIATANQGSEATYESGFVIDKFPISRPNLTFSTLTVSNMSPEDSSIYLCSVPTGYGYTFGSGTRLTVV.

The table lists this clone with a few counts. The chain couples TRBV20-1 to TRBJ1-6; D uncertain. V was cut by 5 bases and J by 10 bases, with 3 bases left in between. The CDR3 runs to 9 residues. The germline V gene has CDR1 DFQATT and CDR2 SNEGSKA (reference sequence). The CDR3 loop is CSARSPLHF. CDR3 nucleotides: TGCAGTGCTCGGTCACCCCTCCACTTT.